This is a list of T cell receptor beta chains from one sample in a study of CD8+ T cells in alopecia areata. Sequencing used immunoSEQ multiplex PCR; TCRdb keeps in-frame clones, though not all of them. The data show 110,000 or so clones, roughly 59% seen once. Sequencing used CD8+ T cells sorted from blood. Source of these receptors: a human donor in good health. Both conserved end residues are part of each CDR3. The D gene is left open where the match is weak. Only some rows state a clone size, as once, few, many or a class for expanded clones.

clone_size j_call d_call v_call cdr3_aa cdr3_nt
- TRBJ1-1 - TRBV21-1 CASSKDGTGQGRFTEAFF TGTGCCAGCAGCAAGGACGGCACGGGACAGGGGAGGTTCACTGAAGCTTTCTTT
- TRBJ1-2 TRBD1 TRBV7-9 CASSFPARGHIVGYTF TGTGCCAGCAGCTTTCCCGCCAGGGGGCATATCGTGGGCTACACCTTC
- TRBJ1-5 - TRBV30 CAWSARTAYSNQPQHF TGTGCCTGGAGTGCAAGGACAGCATATAGCAATCAGCCCCAGCATTTT
- TRBJ2-5 - TRBV29-1 CSVESQDAVQYF TGCAGCGTTGAGTCCCAGGATGCAGTCCAGTACTTC
few TRBJ2-7 - TRBV28 CASRGNAMLHEQYF TGTGCCAGCAGGGGGAACGCGATGCTTCACGAGCAGTACTTC
once TRBJ2-7 - TRBV29-1 CSVSGVAEQYF TGCAGCGTTTCAGGGGTGGCCGAGCAGTACTTC
- TRBJ2-7 - TRBV11-2 CASSLVSEQYF TGTGCCAGCAGCTTAGTTTCCGAGCAGTACTTC
- TRBJ2-1 TRBD2 TRBV7-9 CASSSTNGLAYNEQFF TGTGCCAGCAGTAGTACGAACGGACTAGCCTACAATGAGCAGTTCTTC
- TRBJ2-7 TRBD1 TRBV7-9 CASSLSFVSFGTGSYEQYF TGTGCCAGCAGCTTAAGTTTCGTTTCGTTCGGGACAGGGTCCTACGAGCAGTACTTC
many TRBJ2-7 - TRBV6-5 CASSGSESQEQYF TGTGCCAGCAGTGGGTCGGAGAGTCAAGAGCAGTACTTC
- TRBJ1-2 - TRBV29-1 CSARREDGYTF TGCAGCGCCAGAAGGGAGGATGGCTACACCTTC
- TRBJ2-1 - TRBV2 CASSDRHWGSEQFF TGTGCCAGCAGTGATCGGCACTGGGGGTCTGAGCAGTTCTTC
- TRBJ1-2 - TRBV11-2 CASSIARVAGANYGYTF TGTGCCAGCAGCATCGCTCGAGTCGCAGGGGCTAACTATGGCTACACCTTC
- TRBJ1-1 - TRBV23-1 CASSQTPGWGTEAFF TGCGCCAGCAGTCAAACCCCCGGATGGGGCACTGAAGCTTTCTTT
- TRBJ2-2 TRBD1 TRBV27 CASSHGTGTGELFF TGTGCCAGCAGTCACGGGACAGGGACCGGGGAGCTGTTTTTT
- TRBJ1-1 - TRBV7-9 CASSLAAGAHTEAFF TGTGCCAGCAGCTTAGCCGCCGGGGCCCACACTGAAGCTTTCTTT
- TRBJ2-1 - TRBV6-5 CASRGGREQFF TGTGCCAGCCGAGGGGGGCGCGAGCAGTTCTTC
- TRBJ1-1 - TRBV29-1 CSVAGGMNTEAFF TGCAGCGTTGCCGGGGGTATGAACACTGAAGCTTTCTTT
- TRBJ1-1 TRBD1 TRBV6-4 CASRTGTGATEAFF TGTGCCAGCAGGACGGGGACAGGGGCCACTGAAGCTTTCTTT
- TRBJ1-1 - TRBV9 CASSSGATEAFF TGTGCCAGCAGCTCAGGGGCGACTGAAGCTTTCTTT
few TRBJ1-2 - TRBV4-3 CASSTGQGYYGYTF TGCGCCAGCAGCACCGGCCAGGGATACTATGGCTACACCTTC
- TRBJ2-1 - TRBV29-1 CSVDWGSGQFF TGCAGCGTTGACTGGGGTTCCGGGCAGTTCTTC
- TRBJ2-7 - TRBV5-1 CASSLNGVLPSYEQYF TGCGCCAGCAGCTTGAATGGGGTACTCCCATCCTACGAGCAGTACTTC
few TRBJ1-2 - TRBV6-5 CASSYSVTYGYTF TGTGCCAGCAGTTACTCGGTTACCTATGGCTACACCTTC
few TRBJ2-6 TRBD1 TRBV7-9 CASSLLRGQTSGANVLTF TGTGCCAGCAGCCTACTCCGGGGACAGACCTCTGGGGCCAACGTCCTGACTTTC
- TRBJ2-7 TRBD1 TRBV5-6 CASSFGTGSSYEQYF TGTGCCAGCAGCTTCGGGACAGGGAGCTCCTACGAGCAGTACTTC
few TRBJ2-3 TRBD2 TRBV6-1 CASSATGGSTDTQYF TGTGCCAGCAGCGCGACGGGGGGAAGCACAGATACGCAGTATTTT
- TRBJ2-1 - TRBV12-5 CASGPRAWDEQFF TGTGCTAGTGGCCCCCGGGCGTGGGATGAGCAGTTCTTC
few TRBJ1-5 TRBD1 TRBV13 CASSQGGDQPQHF TGTGCCAGCAGCCAGGGGGGGGATCAGCCCCAGCATTTT
few TRBJ2-5 - TRBV28 CASSPQIHRDRVQETQYF TGTGCCAGCAGTCCACAGATTCACAGGGACCGGGTCCAAGAGACCCAGTACTTC
- TRBJ2-3 TRBD2 TRBV4-2 CASSQDRGLAGDTQYF TGTGCCAGCAGCCAAGATCGGGGACTAGCGGGGGATACGCAGTATTTT
- TRBJ1-1 - TRBV12-5 CTSGLVGGTMNTEAFF TGTACTAGTGGTTTGGTAGGAGGAACAATGAACACTGAAGCTTTCTTT
once TRBJ2-7 - TRBV5-6 CASSLGVGYEQYF TGTGCCAGCAGCTTGGGTGTAGGCTACGAGCAGTACTTC